This passage covers 14 T cell receptor beta chains from one sample sequenced in a study of shared clonotypes between healthy human individuals (dated by TCRdb to 2018 to 2021). The library was prepared using the immunoSEQ multiplex PCR assay. The source is immuneACCESS, and TCRdb retained only in-frame sequences with V and J called. Part of the clones is not carried over; for the studies checked, unresolved V genes explain less than half of this, and the remainder is unexplained. The sample records around 700,000 clones, around 73% of which are singletons. Around 2% of the sample rests with the top ten. The sequencing sample was made of memory CD4+ T cells sorted from blood. The sample's cell subset or site, from its label and the paper: CD45RA-negative fraction. These receptors were collected from a woman aged 30 to 39 in good health.

V and J are TRBV11-3 and TRBJ2-5, with TRBD1 matching over 7 bases. Unmatched junction bases numbered 10, after V lost 5 bases and J lost 4 bases. The CDR3 is 15 residues long. Germline loops: CDR1 SGHNT, CDR2 YENEEA. The DNA for the CDR3 is TGTGCCAGCAGCGTTGGGATGGCAGGGGGAGAGACCCAGTACTTC. This sequence encodes CASSVGMAGGETQYF. The entire variable domain, with the rest obtained from reference TRBV11-3 and TRBJ2-5, is as follows: EAGVVQSPRYKIIEKKQPVAFWCNPISGHNTLYWYLQNLGQGPELLIRYENEEAVDDSQLPKDRFSAERLKGVDSTLKIQPAELGDSAVYLCASSVGMAGGETQYFGPGTRLLVL.

The chain is built from TRBV6-6 and TRBJ1-5; D perhaps matches TRBD1 (6 bases). V gave up 8 bases and J gave up 2 bases, with 10 bases separating them. The CDR3 covers 13 residues. Germline CDR1 and CDR2: MNHNY and SVGAGI (reference sequence). For the CDR3, the DNA is TGTGCCAGCGTACAGGGTGGCAATCAGCCCCAGCATTTT. Its protein is CASVQGGNQPQHF.

In the case of this clone: At the DNA level, this CDR3 is encoded by other sequences in the same sample as well. V usage is TRBV5-1 and J usage is TRBJ2-3; D could derive from TRBD1 or TRBD2 (5 bases each). Germline CDR1 reads SGHRS; CDR2 reads YFSETQ. V was shortened by 4 bases and J by 3 bases, with 12 bases between the two germline ends. The CDR3 has 14 residues. The chain's CDR3 is CASSPGTLTDTQYF. The CDR3 DNA follows: TGCGCCAGCAGCCCAGGGACGTTGACAGATACGCAGTATTTT.

A few counts support this clone. CDR3 region: CASSPGTSGLNEQFF. CDR3 DNA: TGTGCCAGCAGCCCCGGGACTAGCGGACTCAATGAGCAGTTCTTC. V usage is TRBV7-9 and J usage is TRBJ2-1, with 11 bases aligning to TRBD2. Germline CDR1 is SEHNR and CDR2 is FQNEAQ (reference sequence). The CDR3 is 15 residues long. J lost 6 bases, V lost 5 bases, and 6 bases had no gene match.

This rearrangement joins TRBV5-4 to TRBJ2-4, with TRBD2 matching 9 bases. This CDR3 region has 15 residues. J gave up 0 bases and V 3 bases, and 1 base lay outside the gene matches. The germline V gene encodes CDR1 SGHNT and CDR2 YYREEE (reference sequence). In DNA, the CDR3 is TGTGCCAGCAGCTCGACTAGCGGAGCCAAAAACATTCAGTACTTC. Its protein is CASSSTSGAKNIQYF.

The chain is built from TRBV5-1 and TRBJ2-6; D is undetermined. The V end lost 4 bases, the J end lost 0 bases, and 11 bases lay between the germline ends. Germline CDR1 and CDR2: SGHRS and YFSETQ. This CDR3 is built from 16 residues. The CDR3 loop reads CASSPAWSSGANVLTF. CDR3 DNA sequence: TGCGCCAGCAGCCCTGCCTGGAGCTCTGGGGCCAACGTCCTGACTTTC.

The chain recombines TRBV2 with TRBJ1-2, with D possibly TRBD1 on 6 matching bases. The CDR3 sequence is 15 residues long. Trimming stripped 10 bases from V and 2 bases from J, with 20 bases between. Germline V gene lookup returns CDR1 SNHLY and CDR2 FYNNEI. Written as DNA, the CDR3 is TGTGCCACGGAGGGAACCAGGGGACAAAACTATGGCTACACCTTC. The encoded protein is CATEGTRGQNYGYTF.

This clone has only a few counts. The V and J genes are TRBV29-1 and TRBJ2-2, with TRBD2 matching over 7 bases. With V trimmed by 6 bases and J by 5 bases, 6 bases remained unmatched. Germline V gene sequence: CDR1 SQVTM, CDR2 ANQGSEA. This CDR3 is 13 amino acids long. CDR3 DNA: TGCAGCGTCAGGGAGGGAGGAACCGGGGAGCTGTTTTTT. It codes for CSVREGGTGELFF.

The sample holds a few counts of this clone. The J gene is TRBJ2-1, the V gene TRBV15; D gene ambiguous. Germline CDR1 LNHNV, CDR2 YYDKDF (reference sequence). Trimming stripped 0 bases from V and 4 bases from J, with 13 bases between. The CDR3 sequence is 16 residues long. As DNA, the CDR3 is TGTGCCACCAGCAGAGATCAAGGCGGAACTTACAATGAGCAGTTCTTC. Its protein is CATSRDQGGTYNEQFF.

This chain uses TRBV7-9 with TRBJ2-1; 8 positions match TRBD2. The CDR3 is 15 residues long. The junction had 11 bases not matched to a gene; V was cut back by 5 bases and J by 8 bases. Germline V gives CDR1 SEHNR, CDR2 FQNEAQ (reference sequence). CDR3: CASSQTRLLADEQFF. The CDR3 DNA is TGTGCCAGCAGCCAGACCCGATTACTAGCGGATGAGCAGTTCTTC. The full variable domain, in which reference TRBV7-9 and TRBJ2-1 provide the parts outside the CDR3, is DTGVSQNPRHKITKRGQNVTFRCDPISEHNRLYWYRQTLGQGPEFLTYFQNEAQLEKSRLLSDRFSAERPKGSFSTLEIQRTEQGDSAMYLCASSQTRLLADEQFFGPGTRLTVL.

The chain combines TRBV28 with TRBJ2-2, with a weak D call TRBD1 (6 bases). Germline V gene sequence: CDR1 MDHEN, CDR2 SYDVKM. V dropped 5 bases and J dropped 6 bases, with 13 bases sitting between them. The CDR3 contains 14 residues. This CDR3 reads CASSIRGKAGELFF. In DNA form, the CDR3 reads TGTGCCAGCAGTATCAGGGGAAAGGCCGGGGAGCTGTTTTTT.

This chain connects TRBV7-2 to TRBJ1-2; no clear D gene. This CDR3 is built from 16 residues. Trimming cost V 0 bases and J 3 bases, with 14 bases left between them. Germline CDR1 reads SGHTA; CDR2 reads FQGNSA. CDR3 coding DNA: TGTGCCAGCAGCTTAGCGATCGGGGTTAGGGACTATGGCTACACCTTC. This sequence encodes CASSLAIGVRDYGYTF.

This clone has at least ten counts. The rearrangement links TRBV7-2 to TRBJ2-1; TRBD2 agrees at 8 bases. The V gene's germline CDR1 is SGHTA and CDR2 FQGNSA. This CDR3 is built from 16 residues. With 5 bases clipped from V and 3 bases from J, the junction kept 9 bases outside the gene matches. CDR3 region: CASSLTGGVNYNEQFF. The CDR3 DNA reads as TGTGCCAGCAGCCTTACGGGAGGGGTAAACTACAATGAGCAGTTCTTC.

The sample holds many counts of this clone. CDR3 nucleotides: TGCGCCAGCACATACTCTAGCGGCTCCTACAATGAGCAGTTCTTC. Protein sequence: CASTYSSGSYNEQFF. The V and J genes are TRBV5-1 and TRBJ2-1, with TRBD2 matching 7 bases. The CDR3 has 15 residues. CDR1 is SGHRS and CDR2 is YFSETQ in the germline V gene. The junction had 6 bases not matched to a gene; V was cut back by 6 bases and J by 0 bases.